This T cell receptor (beta chain) was retrieved from a study of cytomegalovirus exposure and HLA in healthy donors. Study observations and caveats: Some segments of the V type, notably TRBV6-2 and TRBV6-3, were excluded as indistinguishable.

Worth noting for this clone: Its antigen is not known.

PCR was performed using 60 Vbeta and 13 Jbeta primers. Assay: immunoSEQ multiplex PCR; the TCRdb copy retains only in-frame clones and omits some. The table lists roughly 150,000 clones, 65% to 85% of them singletons, with approximately 2.3% in the top ten. Trimming shortened V by 3 bases and J by 5 bases, and 8 bases separated the two germline ends. The CDR3 is 12 residues long. Germline V gene sequence: CDR1 WNHNN, CDR2 SYGVQD (reference sequence). The sample comprised PBMCs. This TCR came from a male donor in good health and CMV-seronegative. This sequence joins TRBV10-1 and TRBJ2-7; a possible D gene is TRBD2 (5 bases). The DNA for the CDR3 is TGCGCCAGCAGTGACACTAGAGACGAGCAGTACTTC. This encodes CASSDTRDEQYF.